This T cell receptor beta chain was sequenced during a study of patients and donors after allogeneic stem cell transplantation. Per the germline V gene, CDR1 is SGHTA and CDR2 is FQGNSA. V was clipped by 2 bases and J by 5 bases, with 6 bases between them. There are 12 residues in the CDR3. TCRdb used MiXCR to reprocess the RT-PCR reads, holding one entry per CDR3 protein. The sample has more than 850,000 distinct CDR3 sequences, about a sixth seen once. V is TRBV7-2 and J is TRBJ2-5; D is unclear. Source material: blood, either unsorted or a sorted T cell fraction (not recorded which). The sequence derives from a human donor who was either an allogeneic HSCT recipient or a stem cell or donor lymphocyte infusion donor (not recorded which). It is not recorded whose cells these are; they may come from a transplant donor. The CDR3 region is CASSLRFETQYF. Written as DNA, the CDR3 is TGTGCCAGCAGCTTAAGGTTTGAGACCCAGTACTTC.